Listed here are 12 T cell receptor beta chains from one sample, sequenced in a study of Ad26.COV2.S vaccination and SARS-CoV-2 variants. This table comes from immunoSEQ multiplex PCR, and its TCRdb copy is limited to in-frame clones, with some not included. Found here are about 350,000 clones, around nine tenths of them singletons; the top ten hold around 5%. The sample's treatment: roughly 19 received Ad26.COV2.S at low or high dose, single or two shots; about five received placebo; per-sample allocation not given. Vaccine and placebo recipients were sampled on day 63 after the first injection. The input for sequencing was peripheral blood, taken in a trial of Ad26.COV2.S vaccine versus placebo. These receptors all stem from a person between 18 and 65 years old who received the Ad26.COV2.S COVID-19 vaccine or a placebo.

Only a few counts were recorded for this clone. The V and J genes are TRBV5-5 and TRBJ2-5, with 7 bases that match TRBD1. CDR3 length: 16 amino acids. Per the germline V gene, CDR1 is SGHKS and CDR2 is YYEKEE (reference sequence). Trimming took 4 bases from V and 2 from J; bases not matched to a gene: 11. CDR3 protein: CASSLIIPGQQETQYF. The CDR3 nucleotides are TGTGCCAGCAGCCTAATTATCCCGGGACAGCAAGAGACCCAGTACTTC.

This chain links TRBV7-6 with TRBJ1-1; D is undetermined. The CDR3 contains 14 residues. V gave up 1 base and J gave up 1 base, with 7 bases separating them. Germline loops: CDR1 SGHVS, CDR2 FNYEAQ. The CDR3 DNA reads as TGTGCCAGCAGCTTAGGCCGGGAGAACACTGAAGCTTTCTTT. Encoded protein: CASSLGRENTEAFF.

As concerns this clone: Other DNA sequences in this sample translate to the same CDR3. V usage is TRBV7-2 and J usage is TRBJ1-1; D is uncertain. V was trimmed by 1 base and J by 1 base, leaving 4 bases between them. The CDR3 extends over 13 amino acids. CDR1 is SGHTA and CDR2 is FQGNSA in the germline V gene. The CDR3 sequence is CASSLGQNTEAFF. The CDR3 region has the DNA TGTGCCAGCAGCTTAGGACAGAACACTGAAGCTTTCTTT.

The chain links TRBV11-2 to TRBJ2-7; D might be TRBD1 (6 bases). CDR1 is SGHAT, CDR2 FQNNGV, per germline. With 5 bases removed from V and 0 bases from J, the gap between germline ends came to 11 bases. The CDR3 has 14 residues. The DNA of the CDR3 is TGTGCCAGCAGCACGATGACAGGCTCCTACGAGCAGTACTTC. It yields the protein CASSTMTGSYEQYF.

DNA for the CDR3: TGTGCCAGCAGTTTGACAGGGAATTTTGGGGCTTTCTTT. Protein: CASSLTGNFGAFF. The chain is built from TRBV28 and TRBJ1-1; 7 nucleotides line up with TRBD1. V shed 3 bases and J 11 bases; nucleotides not matched to a gene: 9. The CDR3 has 13 amino acids. Germline V lookup: CDR1 MDHEN, CDR2 SYDVKM.

V gene TRBV11-3 combines with J gene TRBJ2-1; no firm D call. Germline-derived CDR1 and CDR2 are SGHNT and YENEEA. This CDR3 is built from 13 residues. V was clipped by 7 bases and J by 2 bases, with 9 bases between them. For the CDR3, the DNA is TGTGCCAGCACACTTAGGACCTACAATGAGCAGTTCTTC. It encodes CASTLRTYNEQFF.

The J gene is TRBJ1-6, the V gene TRBV5-4; tentatively, D is TRBD1 (5 bases). In germline, CDR1 is SGHNT, CDR2 YYREEE (reference sequence). Trimming cost V 9 bases and J 7 bases, with 14 bases left between them. CDR3 length equals 13 residues. The CDR3 DNA is TGTGCCACCACAGGTCCCGGGAATTCACCCCTCCACTTT. It yields the protein CATTGPGNSPLHF.

The gene calls are TRBV2 and TRBJ1-5, with D unclear. The V end was cut by 1 base, the J end by 0 bases, with 7 bases between. The length of the CDR3 is 15 residues. The germline V gene encodes CDR1 SNHLY and CDR2 FYNNEI. Written as DNA, the CDR3 is TGTGCCAGCAGTGAAGACACGTTTAGCAATCAGCCCCAGCATTTT. Its translation: CASSEDTFSNQPQHF.

The chain carries TRBV15 and TRBJ2-1, with 9 bases fitting TRBD2. The CDR3 length is 18 residues. Germline V gives CDR1 LNHNV, CDR2 YYDKDF (reference sequence). J was trimmed by 8 bases and V by 0 bases; bases with no gene match: 14. DNA for the CDR3: TGTGCCACCAGCAGAGACCCGTTAGCGGGGGCTAGGGCTGATGAGCAGTTCTTC. Amino acid sequence: CATSRDPLAGARADEQFF.

The chain joins TRBV11-2 to TRBJ2-7, with D possibly being TRBD2 (5 bases). There are 14 residues in the CDR3. From germline, CDR1 is SGHAT and CDR2 FQNNGV. Trimming pared 4 bases from V and 1 base from J, leaving 11 bases between. CDR3 protein: CASSSLRGSYEQYF. DNA for the CDR3: TGTGCCAGCAGCTCCCTACGGGGTTCCTACGAGCAGTACTTC.

This chain uses TRBV10-3 with TRBJ1-2; D is possibly TRBD1 (6 bases). V lost 8 bases to trimming and J lost 1 base, with 14 bases between them. Looked up from germline, CDR1 is ENHRY and CDR2 is SYGVKD. This CDR3 spans 14 amino acids. CDR3 nucleotide sequence: TGTGCCATCCAGGGGCCGCTGAATAACTATGGCTACACCTTC. It specifies CAIQGPLNNYGYTF.

The rearrangement uses TRBV5-5 and TRBJ1-1, with D possibly matching TRBD1 (5 bases). This CDR3 is 14 amino acids long. The germline V gene encodes CDR1 SGHKS and CDR2 YYEKEE (reference sequence). Trimming removed 5 bases from V and 4 bases from J, with 15 bases in between. Here the CDR3 reads CASSRSGGITEAFF. In DNA form, the CDR3 reads TGTGCCAGCAGTCGGTCCGGGGGGATCACTGAAGCTTTCTTT.